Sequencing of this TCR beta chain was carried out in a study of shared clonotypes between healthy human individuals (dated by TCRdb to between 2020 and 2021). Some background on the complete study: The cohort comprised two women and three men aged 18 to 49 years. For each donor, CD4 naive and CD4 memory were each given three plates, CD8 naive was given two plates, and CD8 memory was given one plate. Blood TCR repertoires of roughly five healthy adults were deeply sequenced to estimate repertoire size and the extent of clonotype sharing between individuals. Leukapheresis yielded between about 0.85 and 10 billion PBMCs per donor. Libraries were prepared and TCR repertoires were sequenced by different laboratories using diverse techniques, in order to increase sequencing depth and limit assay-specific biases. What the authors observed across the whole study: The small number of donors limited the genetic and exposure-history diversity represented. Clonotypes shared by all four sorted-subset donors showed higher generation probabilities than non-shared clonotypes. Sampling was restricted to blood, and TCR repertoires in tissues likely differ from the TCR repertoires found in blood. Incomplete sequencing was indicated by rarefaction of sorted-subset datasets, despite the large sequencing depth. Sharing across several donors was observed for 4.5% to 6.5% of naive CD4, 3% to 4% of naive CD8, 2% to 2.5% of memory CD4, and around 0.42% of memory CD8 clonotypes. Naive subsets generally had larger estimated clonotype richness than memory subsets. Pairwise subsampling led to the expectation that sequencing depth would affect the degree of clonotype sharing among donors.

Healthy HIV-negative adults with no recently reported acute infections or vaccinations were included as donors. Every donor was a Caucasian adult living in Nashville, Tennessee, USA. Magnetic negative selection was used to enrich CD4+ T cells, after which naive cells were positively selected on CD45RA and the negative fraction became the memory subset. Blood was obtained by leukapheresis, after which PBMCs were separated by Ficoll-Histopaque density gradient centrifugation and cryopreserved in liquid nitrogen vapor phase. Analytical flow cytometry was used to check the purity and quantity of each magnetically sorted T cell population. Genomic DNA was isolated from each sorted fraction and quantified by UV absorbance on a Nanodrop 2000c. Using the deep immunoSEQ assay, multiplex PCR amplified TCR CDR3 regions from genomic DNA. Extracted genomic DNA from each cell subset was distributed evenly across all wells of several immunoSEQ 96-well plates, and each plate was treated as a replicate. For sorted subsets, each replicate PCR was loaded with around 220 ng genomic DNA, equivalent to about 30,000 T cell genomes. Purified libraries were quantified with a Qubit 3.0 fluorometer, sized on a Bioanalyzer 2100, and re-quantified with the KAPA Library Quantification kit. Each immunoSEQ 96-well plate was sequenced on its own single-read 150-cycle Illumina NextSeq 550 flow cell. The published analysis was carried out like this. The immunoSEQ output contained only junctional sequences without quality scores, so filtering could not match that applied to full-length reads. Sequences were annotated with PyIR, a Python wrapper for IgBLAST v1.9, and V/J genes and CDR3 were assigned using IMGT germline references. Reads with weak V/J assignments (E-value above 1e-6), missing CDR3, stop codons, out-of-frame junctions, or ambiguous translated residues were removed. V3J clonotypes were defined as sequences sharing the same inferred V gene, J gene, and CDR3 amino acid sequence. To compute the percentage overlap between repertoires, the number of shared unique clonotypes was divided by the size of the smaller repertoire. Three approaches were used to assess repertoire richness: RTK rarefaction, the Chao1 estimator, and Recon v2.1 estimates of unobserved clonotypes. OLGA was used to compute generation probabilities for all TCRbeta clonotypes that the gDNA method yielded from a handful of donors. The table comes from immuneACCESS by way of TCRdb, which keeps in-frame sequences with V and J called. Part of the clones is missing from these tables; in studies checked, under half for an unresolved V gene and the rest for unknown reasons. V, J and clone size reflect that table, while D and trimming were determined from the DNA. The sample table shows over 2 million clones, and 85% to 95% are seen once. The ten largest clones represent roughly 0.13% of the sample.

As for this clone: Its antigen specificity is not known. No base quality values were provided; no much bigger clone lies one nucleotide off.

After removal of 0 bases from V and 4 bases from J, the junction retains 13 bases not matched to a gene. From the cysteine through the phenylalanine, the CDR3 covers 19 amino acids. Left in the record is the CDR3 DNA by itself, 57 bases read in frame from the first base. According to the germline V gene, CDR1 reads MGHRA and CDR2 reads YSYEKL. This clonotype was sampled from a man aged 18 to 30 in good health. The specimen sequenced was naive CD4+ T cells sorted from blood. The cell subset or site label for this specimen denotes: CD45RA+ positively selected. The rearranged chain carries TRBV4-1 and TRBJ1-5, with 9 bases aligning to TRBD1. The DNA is TGCGCCAGCAGCCAAGATCGCGCTAAAGGACAGGGGCGTAATCAGCCCCAGCATTTT. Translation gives CASSQDRAKGQGRNQPQHF.